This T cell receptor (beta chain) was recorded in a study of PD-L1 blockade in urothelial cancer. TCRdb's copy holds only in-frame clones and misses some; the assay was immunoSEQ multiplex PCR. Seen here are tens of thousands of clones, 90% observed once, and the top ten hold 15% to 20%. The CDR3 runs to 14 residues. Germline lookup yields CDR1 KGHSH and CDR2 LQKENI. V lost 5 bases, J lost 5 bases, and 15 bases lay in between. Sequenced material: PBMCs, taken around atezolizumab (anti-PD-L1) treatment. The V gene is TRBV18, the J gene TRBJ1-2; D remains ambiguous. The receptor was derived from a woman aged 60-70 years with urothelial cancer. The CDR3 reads CASSRNGGGYGYTF. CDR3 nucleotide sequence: TGTGCCAGCTCAAGAAACGGAGGAGGGTATGGCTACACCTTC.